These 14 T cell receptor beta chains were all obtained from the same sample, sequenced in a study of T cell responses to AZD1222 COVID-19 vaccine. Libraries were prepared by immunoSEQ multiplex PCR; TCRdb keeps only in-frame clonotypes and omits some of them. The table records 100,000 to 150,000 clones, about 89% of them present only once. The starting material was peripheral blood, obtained on day 0 of AZD1222 vaccination. All receptors come from an adult in good health.

The gene calls are TRBV2 and TRBJ1-3, with a weak D call TRBD1 (5 bases). The V end was cut by 1 base, the J end by 0 bases, with 10 bases between. CDR3 size: 16 residues. In germline, CDR1 is SNHLY, CDR2 FYNNEI. CDR3: CASSEGQGRSGNTIYF. The CDR3 DNA is TGTGCCAGCAGTGAAGGGCAGGGACGCTCTGGAAACACCATATATTTT.

This chain connects TRBV7-9 to TRBJ1-4; D remains unclear. Trimming removed 8 bases from V and 2 bases from J, with 9 bases in between. CDR3 length: 13 residues. From germline, CDR1 is SEHNR and CDR2 FQNEAQ (reference sequence). The CDR3 region is CASSPGTNEKLFF. The CDR3 DNA reads TGTGCCAGCTCGCCTGGGACTAATGAAAAACTGTTTTTT.

Many counts were recorded for this clone. The rearrangement uses TRBV2 and TRBJ1-1; no clear D. The CDR3 runs to 13 residues. V lost 6 bases to trimming and J lost 4 bases, with 12 bases between them. Germline V gives CDR1 SNHLY, CDR2 FYNNEI. The CDR3, as DNA: TGTGCCAGCAGCGCTGGACTGGCCACTGAAGCTTTCTTT. As protein: CASSAGLATEAFF.

The chain employs TRBV5-4 and TRBJ1-4; TRBD1 matches 7 bases. Per the germline V gene, CDR1 is SGHNT and CDR2 is YYREEE (reference sequence). V was clipped by 4 bases and J by 4 bases; unmatched bases: 7. This CDR3 is built from 15 residues. In DNA, the CDR3 is TGTGCCAGCAGCCTAACAGGGGCTGTTAATGAAAAACTGTTTTTT. Translation gives CASSLTGAVNEKLFF.

The chain couples TRBV4-1 to TRBJ2-7; D is perhaps TRBD2 (6 bases). The length of the CDR3 is 15 residues. CDR1 is MGHRA, CDR2 YSYEKL, per germline. Trimming cost V 1 base and J 6 bases, with 16 bases left between them. The CDR3 sequence: CASSQVLTSRAEQYF. In DNA, the CDR3 is TGCGCCAGCAGCCAAGTTCTAACTAGCAGGGCCGAGCAGTACTTC.

This clone was seen once. The chain carries TRBV15 and TRBJ2-5; possibly TRBD2 for D (5 bases). This CDR3 has 15 amino acids. V dropped 0 bases and J dropped 5 bases, with 13 bases sitting between them. Germline assignment: CDR1 LNHNV and CDR2 YYDKDF (reference sequence). CDR3 sequence: CATSRDWAGWETQYF. The CDR3 bases are TGTGCCACCAGCAGAGATTGGGCGGGCTGGGAGACCCAGTACTTC.

This chain joins TRBV18 and TRBJ1-2; no clear D. Per the germline V gene, CDR1 is KGHSH and CDR2 is LQKENI. The CDR3 extends over 12 amino acids. V was pared by 3 bases and J by 8 bases, with 10 bases between. The CDR3 sequence: CASSPKPEGYTF. DNA for the CDR3: TGTGCCAGCTCACCCAAGCCGGAAGGCTACACCTTC.

The genes are TRBV7-3 and TRBJ2-7; 8 bases align to TRBD2. CDR3 length equals 14 residues. V lost 1 base to trimming and J lost 2 bases; unmatched junction nucleotides: 1. CDR1 and CDR2 from the germline V gene are SGHTA and FQGTGA. CDR3 amino acids: CASSLNGGAYEQYF. The CDR3 DNA follows: TGTGCCAGCAGCTTAAACGGGGGGGCCTACGAGCAGTACTTC.

The genes are TRBV5-6 and TRBJ2-7, with 8 positions matching TRBD2. Unmatched junction bases numbered 7, after V lost 4 bases and J lost 4 bases. The CDR3 is 14 amino acids. Germline-derived CDR1 and CDR2 are SGHDT and YYEEEE. CDR3 DNA sequence: TGTGCCAGCAGCCCTTTGAGCGGGAGTTACGAGCAGTACTTC. It encodes CASSPLSGSYEQYF.

The chain has TRBV6-1 and TRBJ1-4; D is ambiguous. The germline gives CDR1 MNHNS, CDR2 SASEGT. V was pared by 5 bases and J by 0 bases, with 13 bases between. The CDR3 runs 16 residues. The CDR3 sequence: CASSQDTFATNEKLFF. CDR3 bases: TGTGCCAGCAGTCAAGACACATTTGCAACTAATGAAAAACTGTTTTTT.

The chain employs TRBV24-1 and TRBJ2-1; a weak D match, TRBD1 (6 bases). V dropped 3 bases and J dropped 7 bases, with 6 bases sitting between them. The CDR3 runs to 12 residues. Germline values: CDR1 KGHDR, CDR2 SFDVKD. CDR3: CATSDRGNEQFF. The DNA of the CDR3 is TGTGCCACCAGTGATAGGGGGAATGAGCAGTTCTTC.

The chain carries TRBV10-3 and TRBJ2-7; the match to TRBD1 covers 8 bases. The CDR3 runs to 13 residues. CDR1 is ENHRY, CDR2 SYGVKD, per germline. The V segment lost 4 bases and the J segment 12 bases; nucleotides outside the gene matches: 11. This CDR3 is CAISGGPDRVAYF. The CDR3 region has the DNA TGTGCCATCAGTGGGGGACCGGACAGGGTGGCGTACTTC.

The rearrangement uses TRBV7-2 and TRBJ1-6, with 8 positions matching TRBD1. After removal of 6 bases from V and 6 bases from J, the junction contained 1 base not matched to a gene. CDR3 size: 13 residues. Germline CDR1 SGHTA, CDR2 FQGNSA. This chain's CDR3 is CASRQGGNSPLHF. CDR3 nucleotide sequence: TGTGCCAGCAGACAGGGGGGTAATTCACCCCTCCACTTT.

The V call is TRBV27, the J call TRBJ1-1; 8 bases line up with TRBD1. This CDR3 is built from 13 residues. Germline V gene data show CDR1 as MNHEY and CDR2 as SMNVEV (reference sequence). After removal of 3 bases from V and 5 bases from J, the junction contained 2 bases not matched to a gene. The CDR3 DNA reads TGTGCCAGCAGTTTGGACAGGGCAACTGAAGCTTTCTTT. Translated, it gives CASSLDRATEAFF.